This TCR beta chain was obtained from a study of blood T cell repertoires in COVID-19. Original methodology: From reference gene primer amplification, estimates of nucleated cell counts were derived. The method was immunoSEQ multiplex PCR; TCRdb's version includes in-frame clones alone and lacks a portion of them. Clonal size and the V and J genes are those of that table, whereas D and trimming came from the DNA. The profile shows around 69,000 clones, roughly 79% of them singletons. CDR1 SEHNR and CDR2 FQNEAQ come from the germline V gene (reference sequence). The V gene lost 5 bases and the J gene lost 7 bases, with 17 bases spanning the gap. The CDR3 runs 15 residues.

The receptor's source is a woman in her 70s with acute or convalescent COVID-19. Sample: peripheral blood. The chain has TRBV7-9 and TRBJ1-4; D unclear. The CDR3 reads CASSLTAAVGEKLFF. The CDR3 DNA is TGTGCCAGCAGCCTTACGGCGGCAGTGGGTGAAAAACTGTTTTTT.